Below are 8 T cell receptor beta chains sequenced from a single sample in a study of CD8+ T cells in alopecia areata. Reverse transcribed after extraction, RNA yielded cDNA as the sequencing template. Sequenced by immunoSEQ multiplex PCR; TCRdb stores in-frame clones only, minus some. Counted here are roughly 150,000 clones, roughly 60% occurring once; the ten biggest clones make up less than 40%. Sequencing was performed on CD8+ T cells sorted from blood. The receptor set was obtained from a human donor in good health.

The chain couples TRBV28 to TRBJ2-5; no clear D gene. Looked up from germline, CDR1 is MDHEN and CDR2 is SYDVKM. CDR3 length: 15 amino acids. V lost 4 bases to trimming and J lost 0 bases, with 12 bases between them. The CDR3 DNA follows: TGTGCCAGCAGTTCGTCGTGGCTGTACCAAGAGACCCAGTACTTC. Translating it yields CASSSSWLYQETQYF.

The CDR3 sequence is CASSRTSGGKNTEAFF. The CDR3 DNA reads TGCGCCAGCAGCCGAACTAGCGGAGGGAAGAACACTGAAGCTTTCTTT. The rearrangement uses TRBV5-1 and TRBJ1-1; D is ambiguous. Trimming left V 4 bases short and J 1 base short, with 17 bases between. The CDR3 is 16 residues long. Germline CDR1 and CDR2: SGHRS and YFSETQ.

The chain recombines TRBV7-6 with TRBJ2-7; D is perhaps TRBD1 (6 bases). CDR1 SGHVS and CDR2 FNYEAQ come from the germline V gene. This CDR3 contains 13 residues. V was shortened by 5 bases and J by 3 bases, with 11 bases between the two germline ends. The DNA of the CDR3 is TGTGCCAGCAGCCCTACAGGGAGCTACGAGCAGTACTTC. It translates to CASSPTGSYEQYF.

The chain links TRBV30 to TRBJ2-1, with 7 bases lining up with TRBD1. The CDR3 totals 14 residues. CDR1 is GTSNPN and CDR2 is SVGIG in the germline V gene (reference sequence). V gave up 3 bases and J gave up 7 bases; unmatched junction bases: 9. The CDR3 loop reads CAWSPPTGKNEQFF. CDR3 nucleotides: TGTGCCTGGAGCCCGCCGACAGGGAAGAATGAGCAGTTCTTC.

The chain has TRBV5-6 and TRBJ1-2; no definite D call. The length of the CDR3 is 16 residues. Deletions cut 1 base from V and 1 base from J, with 14 bases between. Germline V gene data show CDR1 as SGHDT and CDR2 as YYEEEE. The CDR3 sequence: CASSLLSASVNYGYTF. DNA of the CDR3: TGTGCCAGCAGCTTGTTATCTGCTTCGGTTAACTATGGCTACACCTTC.

CDR3 in amino acids: CASSQDLGQSQETQYF. CDR3 sequence (DNA): TGTGCCAGCAGCCAAGATCTAGGGCAGTCCCAAGAGACCCAGTACTTC. J is TRBJ2-5 and V is TRBV4-2; D unresolved. The CDR3 length is 16 residues. V lost 0 bases, J lost 1 base, and 12 bases lay in between. Germline V gene sequence: CDR1 LGHNA, CDR2 YNFKEQ.

The chain carries TRBV11-1 and TRBJ2-3; D possibly corresponds to TRBD1 (5 bases). The V end lost 3 bases, the J end lost 2 bases, and 9 bases lay between the germline ends. Germline CDR1 is SGHAT and CDR2 is FQDESV (reference sequence). The CDR3 is 14 amino acids. CDR3 region: CASSFRQYTDTQYF. Here the CDR3 DNA reads TGTGCCAGCAGCTTCCGACAGTACACAGATACGCAGTATTTT.

The chain's CDR3 is CASSGQAGGPSEQYF. The CDR3 DNA follows: TGTGCCAGCAGCGGTCAAGCGGGAGGGCCGAGCGAGCAGTACTTC. The rearrangement links TRBV9 to TRBJ2-7, with TRBD2 matching 10 bases. Germline lookup yields CDR1 SGDLS and CDR2 YYNGEE. V dropped 3 bases and J dropped 6; count of bases not matched to a gene: 9. This CDR3 is 15 amino acids long.